A selection of T cell receptor beta chains follows, all from one sample in a study of regulatory dendritic cells for organ transplantation. Produced via immunoSEQ multiplex PCR; TCRdb's table is partial and in-frame only. The sample has under 35,000 clones, less than 85% seen once. Sequenced material: naive CD8+ T cells from blood. All receptors derive from a human donor in good health. CDR3s leave out the opening cysteine and the closing phenylalanine or tryptophan.

v_gene	len	j_gene	CDR3aa
TRBV11-3	13	TRBJ1-1	ASSLRRGSDTEAF
TRBV29-1	11	TRBJ2-1	SVRASNHNEQF
TRBV19	11	TRBJ2-7	ATSGTGATEQY
TRBV7-9	15	TRBJ2-1	ASSSGLAGGQYNEQF
TRBV4-2	12	TRBJ2-7	ASSPSDSPYEQY
TRBV6-1	14	TRBJ2-5	ASSGRTGGGSETQY
TRBV9	13	TRBJ2-3	ASSGGGGLTITQY
TRBV25-1	10	TRBJ2-2	ASSPPGGELF
TRBV11-2	12	TRBJ2-7	ASSLGTGTYEQY
TRBV7-6	13	TRBJ2-7	ASSEAPGQGYEQY
TRBV7-6	13	TRBJ2-7	ASSLEGGQTYEQY
TRBV12-5	15	TRBJ2-7	ASGLRPRTKTDYEQY
TRBV19	12	TRBJ2-7	ASSPGQGKYEQY
TRBV5-6	13	TRBJ2-5	ASSLDPSWVGAQY
TRBV10-3	14	TRBJ2-7	AISDPTSTGLYEQY
TRBV5-6	13	TRBJ2-2	ASSLAVEGAGELF
TRBV7-9	14	TRBJ2-3	ASSSDTYGTTDTQY
TRBV5-8	13	TRBJ1-1	ASSTSTGIYTEAF
TRBV4-2	13	TRBJ2-1	ASSSTGTSYNEQF
TRBV7-9	13	TRBJ2-7	ASSLEGGGGYEQY
TRBV10-2	10	TRBJ1-5	ASGQPGQPQH
TRBV6-1	16	TRBJ2-7	ASSDGDRRYGSRGEQY
TRBV7-2	13	TRBJ2-7	ASSLDGSASYEQY
TRBV14	13	TRBJ1-1	ASSQDLRGITEAF
TRBV9	13	TRBJ1-1	ASSVARGVGTEAF
TRBV19	13	TRBJ1-2	ASSIAQGARGGYT
TRBV6-5	13	TRBJ2-7	ASSYPGGGSYEQY
TRBV6-1	13	TRBJ2-1	ASTLTQEGYNEQF
TRBV7-9	14	TRBJ2-1	ASSPPGGAGGNEQF
TRBV5-1	13	TRBJ2-7	ASSLSWTGNYEQY
TRBV5-1	14	TRBJ1-5	ASSLTSGTRGPSRH
TRBV7-9	13	TRBJ2-2	ASSFSRVLTGELF
TRBV5-8	13	TRBJ2-3	ASSLGQRSTDTQY
TRBV11-2	12	TRBJ2-1	ASSLSFGEGLGF
TRBV7-9	14	TRBJ2-1	ASSLRQGSSYNEQF
TRBV27	12	TRBJ2-7	ASHPVGRQGEQY
TRBV6-5	11	TRBJ2-7	ASKPDSSYEQY
TRBV15	14	TRBJ2-3	ATSRDRVTGTDTQY
TRBV7-9	12	TRBJ2-1	ASSLVSVSDEQF
TRBV15	12	TRBJ2-7	ATSTLPFSYEQY
TRBV27	13	TRBJ1-4	ASSLSADLNEKLF
TRBV6-6	13	TRBJ2-7	ASSYRGDLSYEQY
TRBV19	9	TRBJ1-1	ASRLRGEAF
TRBV13	14	TRBJ2-1	ASTLASGEARNEQF
TRBV27	10	TRBJ2-1	ASSYTGNEQF
TRBV5-6	12	TRBJ2-7	ASSPGDRVHEQY
TRBV29-1	15	TRBJ2-1	SVQGAGLAGGYNEQF
TRBV29-1	12	TRBJ2-1	SVQTSGAYNEQF
TRBV9	10	TRBJ1-2	ASSVEEGGYT
TRBV6-5	12	TRBJ2-7	ASSYRTGDYEQY
TRBV5-1	12	TRBJ2-2	ASRAVTDTGELF